Presented here are 9 T cell receptor beta chains from one specimen sequenced in a study of cytomegalovirus exposure and HLA in healthy donors. The PCR employed 60 Vbeta primers together with 13 Jbeta primers. Libraries were prepared by immunoSEQ multiplex PCR; TCRdb keeps only in-frame clonotypes and omits some of them. This sample's clone table lists roughly 40,000 clones. The sequenced sample consisted of PBMCs. The receptors were sampled from a man aged 30 to 39 in good health and CMV-seronegative.

This chain joins TRBV5-4 and TRBJ2-1; D may be TRBD2 (6 bases). The CDR3 loop spans 14 amino acids. The V gene lost 4 bases and the J gene lost 7 bases, with 15 bases spanning the gap. CDR1 is SGHNT, CDR2 YYREEE, per germline (reference sequence). The CDR3 protein is CASSPGTGGNEQFF. The CDR3 nucleotides are TGTGCCAGCAGCCCGGGGACTGGGGGGAATGAGCAGTTCTTC.

The V gene is TRBV2, the J gene TRBJ2-2; D possibly corresponds to TRBD2 (5 bases). The CDR3 sequence is 13 residues long. Germline loops: CDR1 SNHLY, CDR2 FYNNEI. Between the trimmed V and J ends, which lost 5 bases and 3 bases, there was a span of 7 bases. DNA for the CDR3: TGTGCCAGCAGTTGGGAGTACACCGGGGAGCTGTTTTTT. Translated, it gives CASSWEYTGELFF.

The V gene is TRBV6-5, the J gene TRBJ2-1; D not resolved. CDR1 and CDR2 (germline): MNHEY, SVGAGI. This CDR3 region has 13 residues. Trimming left V 6 bases short and J 1 base short, with 7 bases between. CDR3 DNA: TGTGCCAGCAGACAGACATCCTACAATGAGCAGTTCTTC. It translates to CASRQTSYNEQFF.

This sequence joins TRBV7-8 and TRBJ2-7; the match to TRBD2 covers 11 bases. Germline V gene data show CDR1 as SGHVS and CDR2 as FQNEAQ. CDR3 length: 16 residues. Losses at the gene ends were 5 bases for V and 3 bases for J; bases not matched to a gene: 9. The DNA of the CDR3 is TGTGCCAGCAGCGAGCCTCTAGCGGGAGGACACTACGAGCAGTACTTC. It translates to CASSEPLAGGHYEQYF.

This chain links TRBV9 with TRBJ1-2; 8 bases map to TRBD1. This CDR3 has 16 amino acids. Losses at the gene ends were 1 base for V and 8 bases for J; bases not matched to a gene: 13. Germline loops: CDR1 SGDLS, CDR2 YYNGEE. CDR3 residues: CASSVTPGRGLRGYTF. CDR3 DNA sequence: TGTGCCAGCAGCGTAACTCCCGGCAGGGGGCTGCGAGGCTACACCTTC.

The chain recombines TRBV9 with TRBJ2-1; TRBD2 matches at 8 bases. Losses at the gene ends were 0 bases for V and 6 bases for J; bases not matched to a gene: 11. Germline assignment: CDR1 SGDLS and CDR2 YYNGEE. There are 17 residues in the CDR3. CDR3 protein: CASSVDPPGLVINEQFF. In DNA, the CDR3 is TGTGCCAGCAGCGTAGATCCCCCGGGACTAGTCATCAATGAGCAGTTCTTC.

The V call is TRBV4-1, the J call TRBJ1-2, with a possible D match to TRBD1 (6 bases). Germline CDR1 reads MGHRA; CDR2 reads YSYEKL. Trimming removed 1 base at V and 3 bases at J, with 12 bases between. The CDR3 is made up of 15 amino acids. CDR3 loop: CASSQVAGADYGYTF. The DNA for the CDR3 is TGCGCCAGCAGCCAAGTCGCAGGGGCGGACTATGGCTACACCTTC.

The chain employs TRBV4-3 and TRBJ1-1, with TRBD1 matching 7 bases. Per germline, CDR1 LGHNA and CDR2 YSLEER. There are 13 residues in the CDR3. Trimming removed 3 bases from V and 11 bases from J; junction bases left unmatched: 9. The CDR3 region has the DNA TGCGCCAGCAGCCAGAGGGGGCCCGTCGGGGCTTTCTTT. This translates into CASSQRGPVGAFF.

The chain is built from TRBV30 and TRBJ1-1; no firm D call. Germline V CDR1 and CDR2: GTSNPN, SVGIG (reference sequence). The CDR3 covers 16 residues. Trimming shortened V by 5 bases and J by 3 bases, and 22 bases separated the two germline ends. CDR3 sequence (DNA): TGTGCCTGGTCCCCCGGTCGTACAGCCTCATACACTGAAGCTTTCTTT. Amino acid sequence: CAWSPGRTASYTEAFF.